The TCR beta chain described here comes from a study of T cells expressing NK-cell markers. On the study more broadly: The study sequenced eight donors, seven HCMV-seropositive and one seronegative.

TCRdb re-called the 5' RACE reads, yielding one record per CDR3 amino acid sequence without DNA. The specimen's table records about 170,000 distinct CDR3 sequences. CDR3 size: 16 residues. The receptor was isolated from a man aged 18-75 years in good health. V usage is TRBV23-1 and J usage is TRBJ2-5; TCRdb indicates TRBD1, and absent DNA this call remains unverified. TRBV23-1 carries the ORF label, with uncertain function. The sequenced material came from blood T cells: a sorted CD56 or NKG2C T cell subset, CD4+ or CD8+ T cells, or bulk PBMC T cells (not recorded which). The chain's CDR3 is CASSQGTGQNQETQYF.